What follows describes a single TCR beta chain. The sample is drawn from a study of blood T cell repertoires in COVID-19. Assay: immunoSEQ multiplex PCR; the TCRdb copy retains only in-frame clones and omits some. Among 170,000 or so clones listed, roughly 84% were seen once. V was clipped by 0 bases and J by 4 bases; unmatched bases: 10. Looked up from germline, CDR1 is LGHDT and CDR2 is YNNKEL (reference sequence). The CDR3 totals 17 residues. The rearrangement links TRBV3-1 (or the pseudogene TRBV3-2) to TRBJ2-3; 7 bases fit TRBD1. The receptor comes from a woman between 35 and 50 years old with COVID-19, enrolled during active disease. The source material was peripheral blood. The CDR3 DNA is TGTGCCAGCAGCCAAGATCTGAGGACAGGCCTTGCAGATACGCAGTATTTT. It specifies CASSQDLRTGLADTQYF.